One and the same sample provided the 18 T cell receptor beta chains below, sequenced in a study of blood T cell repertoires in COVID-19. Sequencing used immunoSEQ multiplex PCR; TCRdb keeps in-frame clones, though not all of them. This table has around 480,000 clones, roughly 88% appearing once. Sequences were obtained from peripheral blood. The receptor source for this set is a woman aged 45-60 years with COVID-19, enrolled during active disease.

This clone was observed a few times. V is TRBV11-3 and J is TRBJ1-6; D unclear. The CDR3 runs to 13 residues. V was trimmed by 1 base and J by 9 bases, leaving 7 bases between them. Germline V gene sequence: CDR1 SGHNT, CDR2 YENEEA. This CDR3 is CASSLGAGSPLHF. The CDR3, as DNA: TGTGCCAGCAGCTTAGGAGCGGGTTCACCCCTCCACTTT. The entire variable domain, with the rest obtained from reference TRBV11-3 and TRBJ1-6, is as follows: EAGVVQSPRYKIIEKKQPVAFWCNPISGHNTLYWYLQNLGQGPELLIRYENEEAVDDSQLPKDRFSAERLKGVDSTLKIQPAELGDSAVYLCASSLGAGSPLHFGNGTRLTVT.

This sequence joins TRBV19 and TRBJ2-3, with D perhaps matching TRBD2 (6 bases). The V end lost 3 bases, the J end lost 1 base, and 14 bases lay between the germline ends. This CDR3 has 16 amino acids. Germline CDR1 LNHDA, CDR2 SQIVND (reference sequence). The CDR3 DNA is TGTGCCAGTAGTATTGCTATCGGGGGAGGCACAGATACGCAGTATTTT. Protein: CASSIAIGGGTDTQYF.

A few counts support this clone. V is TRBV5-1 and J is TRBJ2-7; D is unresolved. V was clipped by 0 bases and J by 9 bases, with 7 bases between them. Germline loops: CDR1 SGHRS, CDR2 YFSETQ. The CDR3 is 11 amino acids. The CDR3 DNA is TGCGCCAGCAGCTTGGACCGGTTGCAGTACTTC. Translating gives CASSLDRLQYF.

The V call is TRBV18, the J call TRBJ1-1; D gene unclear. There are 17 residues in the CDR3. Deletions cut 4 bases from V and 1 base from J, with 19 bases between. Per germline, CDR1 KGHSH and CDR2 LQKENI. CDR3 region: CASSRSYSGGANTEAFF. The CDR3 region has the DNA TGTGCCAGCTCACGAAGCTATAGTGGAGGAGCGAACACTGAAGCTTTCTTT.

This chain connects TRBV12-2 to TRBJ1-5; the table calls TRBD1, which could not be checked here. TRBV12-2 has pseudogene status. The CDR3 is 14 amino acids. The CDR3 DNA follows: TGTGCAAGTCGCTTCGGCAGGGGTGGCCAGCCCCAGCATTTT. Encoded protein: CASRFGRGGQPQHF.

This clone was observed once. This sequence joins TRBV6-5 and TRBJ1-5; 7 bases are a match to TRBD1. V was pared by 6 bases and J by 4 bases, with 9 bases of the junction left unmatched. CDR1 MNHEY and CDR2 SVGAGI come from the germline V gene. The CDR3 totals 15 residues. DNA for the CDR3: TGTGCCAGCAGCCGGGGACAGACCTATAATCAGCCCCAGCATTTT. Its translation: CASSRGQTYNQPQHF.

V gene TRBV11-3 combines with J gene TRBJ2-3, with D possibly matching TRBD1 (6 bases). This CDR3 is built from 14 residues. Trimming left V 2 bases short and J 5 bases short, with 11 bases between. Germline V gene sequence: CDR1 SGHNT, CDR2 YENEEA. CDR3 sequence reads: CASSLSSGVDTQYF. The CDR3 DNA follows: TGTGCCAGCAGCTTATCGTCAGGGGTAGATACGCAGTATTTT.

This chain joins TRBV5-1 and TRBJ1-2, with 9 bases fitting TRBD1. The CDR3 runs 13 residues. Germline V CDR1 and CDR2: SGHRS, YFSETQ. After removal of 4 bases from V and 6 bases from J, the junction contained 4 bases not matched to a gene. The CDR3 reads CASSAGTGNGYTF. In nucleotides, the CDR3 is TGCGCCAGCAGCGCGGGGACAGGGAATGGCTACACCTTC.

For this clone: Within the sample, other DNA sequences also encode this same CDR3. The CDR3 DNA reads TGCGCCAGCAGCTTAGGGACTAGCGGGGCCTACGAGCAGTACTTC. Amino acid sequence: CASSLGTSGAYEQYF. V is TRBV5-1 and J is TRBJ2-7; 13 bases map to TRBD2. Trimming removed 2 bases from V and 2 bases from J; junction bases left unmatched: 1. The CDR3 is 15 amino acids. The germline V gene encodes CDR1 SGHRS and CDR2 YFSETQ.

CDR3 residues: CASSLPADSREAFF. For the CDR3, the DNA is TGTGCCAGCAGCTTACCCGCCGACAGCCGTGAAGCTTTCTTT. V and J are TRBV11-2 and TRBJ1-1, with D possibly TRBD1 on 5 matching bases. Germline V gene data show CDR1 as SGHAT and CDR2 as FQNNGV. This CDR3 comprises 14 residues. Trimming took 2 bases from V and 7 from J, leaving 14 bases between them.

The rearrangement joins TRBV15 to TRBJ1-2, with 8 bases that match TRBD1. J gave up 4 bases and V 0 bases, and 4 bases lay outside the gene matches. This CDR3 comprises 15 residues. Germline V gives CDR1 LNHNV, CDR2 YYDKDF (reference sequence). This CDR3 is CATSRDFTGGYGYTF. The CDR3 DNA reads TGTGCCACCAGCAGAGATTTTACAGGGGGCTATGGCTACACCTTC.

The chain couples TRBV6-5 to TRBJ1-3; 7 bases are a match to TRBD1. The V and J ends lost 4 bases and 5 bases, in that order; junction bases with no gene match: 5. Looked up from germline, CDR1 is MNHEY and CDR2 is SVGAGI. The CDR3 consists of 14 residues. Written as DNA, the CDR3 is TGTGCCAGCAGTTCAAGACAGGGCCGAAACACCATATATTTT. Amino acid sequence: CASSSRQGRNTIYF.

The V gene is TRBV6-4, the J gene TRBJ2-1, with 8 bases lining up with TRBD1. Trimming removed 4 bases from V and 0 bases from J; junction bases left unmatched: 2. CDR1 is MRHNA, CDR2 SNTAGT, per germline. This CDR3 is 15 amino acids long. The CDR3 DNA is TGTGCCAGCAGTGTTGGGACAGGCTCCTACAATGAGCAGTTCTTC. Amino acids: CASSVGTGSYNEQFF.

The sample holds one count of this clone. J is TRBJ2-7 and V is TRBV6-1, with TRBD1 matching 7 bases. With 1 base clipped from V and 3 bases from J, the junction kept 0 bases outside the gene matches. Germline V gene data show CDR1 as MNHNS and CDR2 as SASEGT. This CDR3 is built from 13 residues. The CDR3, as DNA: TGTGCCAGCAGTGAAGGGGACAGCTACGAGCAGTACTTC. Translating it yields CASSEGDSYEQYF.

The CDR3, as DNA: TGTGCCAGCAGCCCTATGAACACTGAAGCTTTCTTT. Amino acids: CASSPMNTEAFF. V gene TRBV14 combines with J gene TRBJ1-1; D call uncertain. The CDR3 runs to 12 residues. Germline V gene data show CDR1 as SGHDN and CDR2 as FVKESK. V lost 4 bases and J 0 bases, leaving 3 bases between the germline ends.

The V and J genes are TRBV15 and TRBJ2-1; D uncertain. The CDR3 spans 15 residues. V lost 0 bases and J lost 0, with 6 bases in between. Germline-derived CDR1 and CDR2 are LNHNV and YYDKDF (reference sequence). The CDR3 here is CATSRDPFSYNEQFF. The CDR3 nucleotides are TGTGCCACCAGCAGAGACCCCTTCTCCTACAATGAGCAGTTCTTC. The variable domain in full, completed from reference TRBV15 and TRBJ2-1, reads DAMVIQNPRYQVTQFGKPVTLSCSQTLNHNVMYWYQQKSSQAPKLLFHYYDKDFNNEADTPDNFQSRRPNTSFCFLDIRSPGLGDTAMYLCATSRDPFSYNEQFFGPGTRLTVL.

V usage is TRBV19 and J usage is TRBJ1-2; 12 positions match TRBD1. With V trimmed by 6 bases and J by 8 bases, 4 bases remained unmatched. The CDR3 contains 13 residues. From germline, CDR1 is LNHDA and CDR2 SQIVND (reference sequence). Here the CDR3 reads CASRGQGAWGYTF. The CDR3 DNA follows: TGTGCCAGTAGGGGACAGGGGGCGTGGGGCTACACCTTC.

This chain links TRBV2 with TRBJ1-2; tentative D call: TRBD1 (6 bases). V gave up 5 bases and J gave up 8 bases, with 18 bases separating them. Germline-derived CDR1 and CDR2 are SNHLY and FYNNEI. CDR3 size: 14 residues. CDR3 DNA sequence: TGTGCCAGCAGTCCCGGGACAAGATCTGGGGGCTACACCTTC. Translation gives CASSPGTRSGGYTF.